The 28 T cell receptor beta chains below all came from one sample that was sequenced in a study of spatial heterogeneity in lung cancer. Time point of the sample: sample taken at primary tumor resection. Researchers sequenced whole RNA taken from tumor, nontumor lung or frozen PBMC without sorting. MiXCR, applied by TCRdb to the 5' RACE reads, yields one record per CDR3 protein. The sample shows about 82,000 distinct CDR3 sequences, 10% to 15% of them seen only once. The specimen was PBMCs, collected at surgery. Receptor source: a male donor with early-stage non-small cell lung cancer.

The sample holds a few counts of this clonotype. V gene TRBV29-1 combines with J gene TRBJ2-3, with D unclear. Germline assignment: CDR1 SQVTM and CDR2 ANQGSEA. The CDR3 spans 14 residues. V lost 5 bases and J lost 0, with 12 bases in between. CDR3 in amino acids: CSVLVASSTDTQYF. The CDR3 DNA follows: TGCAGCGTTCTCGTAGCTTCGAGCACAGATACGCAGTATTTT.

V is TRBV20-1 and J is TRBJ2-1; unclear D gene. The germline CDR1 and CDR2 sequences are DFQATT and SNEGSKA (reference sequence). This CDR3 comprises 14 residues. V dropped 5 bases and J dropped 0 bases, with 11 bases sitting between them. The CDR3 DNA is TGCAGTGCTGTTAGCAGGAGCTCCTACAATGAGCAGTTCTTC. Residues: CSAVSRSSYNEQFF.

This clonotype appeared many times. This chain joins TRBV29-1 and TRBJ1-1; D not resolved. With 3 bases removed from V and 0 bases from J, the gap between germline ends came to 8 bases. Germline V gene sequence: CDR1 SQVTM, CDR2 ANQGSEA. The length of the CDR3 is 13 residues. CDR3 nucleotide sequence: TGCAGCGTTGATAAACCTATGAACACTGAAGCTTTCTTT. Amino acids: CSVDKPMNTEAFF. Drawing the rest from reference TRBV29-1 and TRBJ1-1, the complete variable domain is SAVISQKPSRDICQRGTSLTIQCQVDSQVTMMFWYRQQPGQSLTLIATANQGSEATYESGFVIDKFPISRPNLTFSTLTVSNMSPEDSSIYLCSVDKPMNTEAFFGQGTRLTVV.

This clonotype was detected ten times or more. This sequence joins TRBV20-1 and TRBJ1-1; no definite D call. The germline V gene encodes CDR1 DFQATT and CDR2 SNEGSKA (reference sequence). Trimming left V 5 bases short and J 5 bases short, with 18 bases between. This CDR3 spans 14 amino acids. The CDR3 sequence is CSASEGSRETEAFF. Here the CDR3 DNA reads TGCAGTGCTTCGGAAGGCAGCAGAGAAACTGAAGCTTTCTTT.

As to this clonotype: A read error is possible here, since a much larger clone lies one base away. This chain links TRBV3-1 with TRBJ1-5; 7 bases are a match to TRBD1. CDR3 length: 16 amino acids. The germline gives CDR1 LGHDT, CDR2 YNNKEL (reference sequence). The CDR3 is CASSLFGQAVNRPQHF. The CDR3 DNA reads as TGTGCCAGCAGCCTATTTGGACAGGCCGTTAATCGGCCCCAGCATTTT.

This clonotype was counted at least ten times. This chain connects TRBV11-1 to TRBJ2-1; TRBD1 is a possible D gene (6 bases). The CDR3 contains 14 residues. Germline values: CDR1 SGHAT, CDR2 FQDESV (reference sequence). V dropped 1 base and J dropped 12 bases, with 16 bases sitting between them. CDR3 in DNA: TGTGCCAGCAGCTTAGACCCTTCCCGGGACACGCAGTTCTTC. Encoded protein: CASSLDPSRDTQFF. Combining the CDR3 with reference TRBV11-1 and TRBJ2-1 gives the whole variable domain EAEVAQSPRYKITEKSQAVAFWCDPISGHATLYWYRQILGQGPELLVQFQDESVVDDSQLPKDRFSAERLKGVDSTLKIQPAELGDSAMYLCASSLDPSRDTQFFGPGTRLTVL.

A few counts support this clonotype. V gene TRBV5-1 combines with J gene TRBJ2-3, with TRBD2 matching over 8 bases. V lost 0 bases, J lost 3 bases, and 6 bases stayed unmatched. The germline gives CDR1 SGHRS, CDR2 YFSETQ. The CDR3 totals 16 residues. The CDR3 DNA reads TGCGCCAGCAGCTTGGCCTGGCGGGAGGAGACAGATACGCAGTATTTT. It yields the protein CASSLAWREETDTQYF.

A few counts support this clonotype. This chain connects TRBV19 to TRBJ1-5; 8 positions match TRBD1. CDR1 and CDR2 from the germline V gene are LNHDA and SQIVND (reference sequence). Unmatched junction bases numbered 4, after V lost 4 bases and J lost 5 bases. The CDR3 contains 14 residues. The CDR3 DNA reads as TGTGCCAGTAGTACTGGACAGGGTTATCAGCCCCAGCATTTT. Translated: CASSTGQGYQPQHF.

This clonotype was seen only a few times. CDR3 sequence (DNA): TGTGCCTCCGGGACAGGGGAAGAGCAGTACTTC. It yields the protein CASGTGEEQYF. The chain recombines TRBV24-1 with TRBJ2-7; 10 positions match TRBD1. Germline CDR1 KGHDR, CDR2 SFDVKD. V dropped 12 bases and J dropped 7; count of bases not matched to a gene: 5. The CDR3 covers 11 residues.

This chain connects TRBV28 to TRBJ2-2; 8 bases agree with TRBD2. This CDR3 comprises 14 residues. Trimming took 8 bases from V and 4 from J; bases not matched to a gene: 6. Germline CDR1 reads MDHEN; CDR2 reads SYDVKM. CDR3 sequence: CASRPGGSTGELFF. As DNA, the CDR3 is TGTGCCAGCCGGCCGGGAGGGTCCACCGGGGAGCTGTTTTTT.

The rearrangement links TRBV7-9 to TRBJ2-5, with D perhaps matching TRBD1 or TRBD2 (5 bases each). The germline V gene has CDR1 SEHNR and CDR2 FQNEAQ (reference sequence). V was shortened by 1 base and J by 4 bases, with 10 bases between the two germline ends. The CDR3 covers 14 residues. DNA for the CDR3: TGTGCCAGCAGCTTAGGGGGGTTGATAGAGACCCAGTACTTC. Translated, it gives CASSLGGLIETQYF.

This clonotype was recorded many times. The rearrangement uses TRBV27 and TRBJ1-2; tentative D call: TRBD1 (5 bases). Trimming took off 5 bases at V and 2 bases at J, with 12 bases between the two ends. The CDR3 has 14 residues. Germline V gene sequence: CDR1 MNHEY, CDR2 SMNVEV (reference sequence). This CDR3 is CASSLYQGNYGYTF. CDR3 nucleotide sequence: TGTGCCAGCAGTCTGTACCAGGGAAACTATGGCTACACCTTC.

This clonotype was counted at least ten times. The V and J genes are TRBV7-9 and TRBJ1-6; D gene unclear. This CDR3 has 15 amino acids. The V end lost 6 bases, the J end lost 2 bases, and 11 bases lay between the germline ends. Per the germline V gene, CDR1 is SEHNR and CDR2 is FQNEAQ (reference sequence). CDR3 sequence: CASSSGEAYNSPLHF. For the CDR3, the DNA is TGTGCCAGCAGTTCAGGAGAAGCCTATAATTCACCCCTCCACTTT. The full variable domain, in which reference TRBV7-9 and TRBJ1-6 provide the parts outside the CDR3, is DTGVSQNPRHKITKRGQNVTFRCDPISEHNRLYWYRQTLGQGPEFLTYFQNEAQLEKSRLLSDRFSAERPKGSFSTLEIQRTEQGDSAMYLCASSSGEAYNSPLHFGNGTRLTVT.

This clonotype has at least ten counts. V and J are TRBV6-2 or TRBV6-3 and TRBJ2-7, with TRBD2 identical over 11 bases. V dropped 2 bases and J dropped 3; count of bases not matched to a gene: 0. CDR1 and CDR2 from the germline V gene are MNHEY and SVGEGT. CDR3 size: 14 residues. The CDR3 DNA reads TGTGCCAGCAGTTACGGGACTAGCGGCTACGAGCAGTACTTC. Translation gives CASSYGTSGYEQYF.

V gene TRBV7-3 combines with J gene TRBJ2-1; 8 nucleotides line up with TRBD1. After removal of 4 bases from V and 9 bases from J, the junction contained 8 bases not matched to a gene. Germline CDR1 reads SGHTA; CDR2 reads FQGTGA. This CDR3 is built from 14 residues. In DNA form, the CDR3 reads TGTGCCAGCAGCTCCGGCCAGGGGGCGGTTGAGCAGTTCTTC. Protein sequence: CASSSGQGAVEQFF.

V is TRBV2 and J is TRBJ1-2; no reliable D call. Germline V gene sequence: CDR1 SNHLY, CDR2 FYNNEI. Trimming stripped 3 bases from V and 1 base from J, with 6 bases between. CDR3 length: 13 amino acids. The CDR3 sequence: CASSDGVNYGYTF. CDR3 DNA sequence: TGTGCCAGCAGTGACGGGGTTAACTATGGCTACACCTTC.

The rearrangement uses TRBV30 and TRBJ2-6, with a possible D match to TRBD2 (5 bases). The CDR3 extends over 16 amino acids. Germline V gene data show CDR1 as GTSNPN and CDR2 as SVGIG (reference sequence). Trimming removed 0 bases from V and 2 bases from J, with 11 bases in between. The CDR3, as DNA: TGTGCCTGGAGTGTAATAGGGAGCCCTGGGGCCAACGTCCTGACTTTC. This codes for CAWSVIGSPGANVLTF.

This chain links TRBV20-1 with TRBJ2-1; 7 bases agree with TRBD2. Germline CDR1 and CDR2: DFQATT and SNEGSKA (reference sequence). The CDR3 contains 10 residues. V dropped 6 bases and J dropped 9; count of bases not matched to a gene: 2. The CDR3 DNA sequence: TGCAGTGCGGAGCGGGGTGAGCAGTTCTTC. It yields the protein CSAERGEQFF.

The chain links TRBV3-1 to TRBJ2-2; D is unresolved. CDR3 size: 14 residues. V dropped 0 bases and J dropped 6 bases, with 8 bases sitting between them. Germline values: CDR1 LGHDT, CDR2 YNNKEL (reference sequence). The CDR3 loop reads CASSQDQNPGELFF. The CDR3 bases are TGTGCCAGCAGCCAAGATCAGAATCCCGGGGAGCTGTTTTTT.

The chain recombines TRBV12-3 or TRBV12-4 with TRBJ1-5; 12 nucleotides align to TRBD1. The CDR3 loop spans 16 amino acids. V shed 4 bases and J 3 bases; nucleotides not matched to a gene: 4. CDR3 protein: CASSWGQGASNQPQHF. CDR3 nucleotide sequence: TGTGCCAGCAGTTGGGGACAGGGGGCTTCCAATCAGCCCCAGCATTTT.

This clonotype was recorded a few times. CDR3 nucleotide sequence: TGCAGTGCTATCCTCCCCGGGACAGGGGGCTCCTACGAGCAGTACTTC. Encoded protein: CSAILPGTGGSYEQYF. The chain employs TRBV20-1 and TRBJ2-7; TRBD1 agrees at 11 bases. Germline V CDR1 and CDR2: DFQATT, SNEGSKA (reference sequence). V lost 4 bases and J lost 0; bases outside the gene matches: 8. This CDR3 contains 16 residues.

The chain links TRBV19 to TRBJ1-3, with D possibly TRBD1 on 5 matching bases. Germline V gene sequence: CDR1 LNHDA, CDR2 SQIVND (reference sequence). The CDR3 is made up of 14 amino acids. The germline V and J ends were trimmed by 8 bases and 0 bases, with 11 bases remaining between them. The CDR3 nucleotides are TGTGCCAGTCAAACCGACAGCTCTGGAAACACCATATATTTT. Translation gives CASQTDSSGNTIYF.

The rearrangement links TRBV5-5 to TRBJ1-1; weak D call: TRBD1 (6 bases). The ends were cut back, 2 bases at V and 6 bases at J, with 17 bases in the middle. The CDR3 contains 15 residues. Germline CDR1 reads SGHKS; CDR2 reads YYEKEE (reference sequence). For the CDR3, the DNA is TGTGCCAGCAGCTTTCGGGATCGGGGGCAAGCTGAAGCTTTCTTT. This gives the protein CASSFRDRGQAEAFF.

The gene calls are TRBV4-1 and TRBJ2-3, with 11 nucleotides matching TRBD2. The CDR3 extends over 17 amino acids. With 0 bases clipped from V and 4 bases from J, the junction kept 6 bases outside the gene matches. Germline V gives CDR1 MGHRA, CDR2 YSYEKL. The CDR3 here is CASSQESELAGADTQYF. The DNA for the CDR3 is TGCGCCAGCAGCCAAGAATCCGAACTAGCGGGAGCAGATACGCAGTATTTT.

The chain joins TRBV14 to TRBJ2-5, with 8 bases matching TRBD2. The length of the CDR3 is 13 residues. From germline, CDR1 is SGHDN and CDR2 FVKESK. V shed 8 bases and J 5 bases; nucleotides not matched to a gene: 7. CDR3 DNA sequence: TGTGCCAGCTCCGGCGGGGGGCCCGAGACCCAGTACTTC. This gives the protein CASSGGGPETQYF.

This chain uses TRBV9 with TRBJ2-5; weak D call: TRBD2 (7 bases). Germline V CDR1 and CDR2: SGDLS, YYNGEE. V lost 1 base to trimming and J lost 0 bases, with 13 bases between them. The CDR3 is 16 amino acids. The CDR3 loop is CASSVTGGGYQETQYF. Here the CDR3 DNA reads TGTGCCAGCAGCGTAACCGGCGGGGGCTACCAAGAGACCCAGTACTTC.

This clonotype has a handful of counts. The chain joins TRBV5-1 to TRBJ1-4; 8 bases align to TRBD1. The CDR3 has 14 residues. Germline values: CDR1 SGHRS, CDR2 YFSETQ. V shed 3 bases, J shed 7 bases, and the junction held 5 bases outside the gene matches. CDR3 DNA: TGCGCCAGCAGCTCGGGACAGGTTTCTGAAAAACTGTTTTTT. Amino acids: CASSSGQVSEKLFF.

This clonotype was counted at least ten times. The CDR3 DNA reads as TGTGCCAGCAGCCCCACAGGGAAGGAGCAGTACTTC. This translates into CASSPTGKEQYF. This chain links TRBV3-1 with TRBJ2-7; a weak D match, TRBD1 (6 bases). Germline loops: CDR1 LGHDT, CDR2 YNNKEL (reference sequence). V lost 4 bases and J lost 7, with 11 bases in between. The CDR3 length is 12 residues.